Shown below are 9 T cell receptor beta chains from a single sample sequenced in a study of spatial heterogeneity in lung cancer. Each CDR3 protein is one row after TCRdb ran MiXCR on the 5' RACE reads. The data contain fewer than 100,000 distinct CDR3 sequences, less than 20% of them singletons. Specified time point: blood at routine non-recurrence follow-up after resection. The sample was PBMCs, taken at follow-up. The receptor set was obtained from a male donor with early-stage non-small cell lung cancer.

This clonotype has just a few counts. The chain couples TRBV28 to TRBJ2-7; 8 bases are a match to TRBD2. The CDR3 is 15 amino acids. V lost 5 bases and J lost 2; bases outside the gene matches: 8. CDR1 and CDR2 (germline): MDHEN, SYDVKM. The CDR3 region is CASSPIGGAPYEQYF. In DNA, the CDR3 is TGTGCCAGCAGTCCCATCGGGGGGGCTCCCTACGAGCAGTACTTC. Combining the CDR3 with reference TRBV28 and TRBJ2-7 gives the whole variable domain DVKVTQSSRYLVKRTGEKVFLECVQDMDHENMFWYRQDPGLGLRLIYFSYDVKMKEKGDIPEGYSVSREKKERFSLILESASTNQTSMYLCASSPIGGAPYEQYFGPGTRLTVT.

This clonotype was counted only a few times. The genes are TRBV2 and TRBJ2-1, with 7 bases that match TRBD2. The J segment lost 2 bases and the V segment lost 6 bases, leaving 7 bases of the junction unmatched. Per germline, CDR1 SNHLY and CDR2 FYNNEI. CDR3 size: 15 residues. CDR3 amino acids: CASRIWGGAYNEQFF. In DNA form, the CDR3 reads TGTGCCAGCAGGATTTGGGGGGGAGCCTACAATGAGCAGTTCTTC.

The chain has TRBV20-1 and TRBJ2-2; D unclear. Per the germline V gene, CDR1 is DFQATT and CDR2 is SNEGSKA (reference sequence). The length of the CDR3 is 14 residues. The germline V and J ends were trimmed by 3 bases and 5 bases, with 13 bases remaining between them. The CDR3 loop is CSARKRASTGELFF. The CDR3 DNA sequence: TGCAGTGCTAGGAAAAGGGCCTCTACCGGGGAGCTGTTTTTT.

This clonotype turned up a few times. The J gene is TRBJ1-3, the V gene TRBV6-5; maybe TRBD1 (5 bases). V lost 5 bases, J lost 0 bases, and 8 bases lay in between. The CDR3 sequence is 14 residues long. Germline CDR1 is MNHEY and CDR2 is SVGAGI. CDR3 in DNA: TGTGCCAGCAGTCGACAGCTCTCTGGAAACACCATATATTTT. Protein: CASSRQLSGNTIYF.

V and J are TRBV19 and TRBJ2-1; perhaps D is TRBD1 or TRBD2 (5 bases each). The length of the CDR3 is 14 residues. Germline V gives CDR1 LNHDA, CDR2 SQIVND (reference sequence). V lost 9 bases, J lost 7 bases, and 19 bases lay in between. The chain's CDR3 is CASSFPGGANEQFF. In nucleotides, the CDR3 is TGTGCCAGCTCTTTCCCTGGGGGAGCGAATGAGCAGTTCTTC.

Here the CDR3 DNA reads TGCGCCAGCAGCGAAAAACGGGGGTTGATGGCTTTCTTT. Translating it yields CASSEKRGLMAFF. The rearrangement uses TRBV5-1 and TRBJ1-1; D is possibly TRBD1 (5 bases). The germline V gene encodes CDR1 SGHRS and CDR2 YFSETQ. The CDR3 length is 13 residues. The V and J ends lost 4 bases and 11 bases respectively, with 18 bases between them.

V and J are TRBV20-1 and TRBJ2-7; a weak D match, TRBD1 (6 bases). The CDR3 has 15 residues. Germline V gene lookup returns CDR1 DFQATT and CDR2 SNEGSKA (reference sequence). Trimming cost V 6 bases and J 1 base, with 19 bases left between them. Written as DNA, the CDR3 is TGCAGTGCCTCGACAGGCCATAGGCCTTCCTACGAGCAGTACTTC. Translating it yields CSASTGHRPSYEQYF.

The sample holds a few counts of this clonotype. The rearrangement links TRBV6-9 to TRBJ1-6; TRBD1 matches 8 bases. CDR3 length: 15 amino acids. J was trimmed by 7 bases and V by 7 bases; bases with no gene match: 9. Per the germline V gene, CDR1 is MNHGY and CDR2 is SVAAGI. CDR3 sequence reads: CASTHDRGRNSPLHF. The CDR3 bases are TGTGCCAGCACTCATGACAGGGGTCGAAATTCACCCCTCCACTTT.

The J gene is TRBJ2-1, the V gene TRBV7-2; D not certain. Per germline, CDR1 SGHTA and CDR2 FQGNSA. The CDR3 totals 14 residues. V was trimmed by 5 bases and J by 9 bases, leaving 17 bases between them. As DNA, the CDR3 is TGTGCCAGCAGCACCCTTGGGCTTTGGAGTGAGCAGTTCTTC. It codes for CASSTLGLWSEQFF.